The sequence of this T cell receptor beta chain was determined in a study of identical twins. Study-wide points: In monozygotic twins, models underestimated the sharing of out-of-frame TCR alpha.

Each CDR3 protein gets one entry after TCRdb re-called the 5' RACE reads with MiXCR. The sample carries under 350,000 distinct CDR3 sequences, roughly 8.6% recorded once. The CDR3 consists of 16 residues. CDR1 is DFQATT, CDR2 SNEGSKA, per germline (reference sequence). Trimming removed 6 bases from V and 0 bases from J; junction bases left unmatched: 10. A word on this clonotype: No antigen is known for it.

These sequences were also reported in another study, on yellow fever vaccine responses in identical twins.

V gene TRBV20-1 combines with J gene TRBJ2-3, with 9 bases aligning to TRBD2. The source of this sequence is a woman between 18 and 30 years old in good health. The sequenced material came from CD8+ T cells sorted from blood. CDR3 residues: CSAIAGVVWSTDTQYF. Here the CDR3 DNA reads TGCAGTGCAATAGCGGGAGTGGTTTGGAGCACAGATACGCAGTATTTT.